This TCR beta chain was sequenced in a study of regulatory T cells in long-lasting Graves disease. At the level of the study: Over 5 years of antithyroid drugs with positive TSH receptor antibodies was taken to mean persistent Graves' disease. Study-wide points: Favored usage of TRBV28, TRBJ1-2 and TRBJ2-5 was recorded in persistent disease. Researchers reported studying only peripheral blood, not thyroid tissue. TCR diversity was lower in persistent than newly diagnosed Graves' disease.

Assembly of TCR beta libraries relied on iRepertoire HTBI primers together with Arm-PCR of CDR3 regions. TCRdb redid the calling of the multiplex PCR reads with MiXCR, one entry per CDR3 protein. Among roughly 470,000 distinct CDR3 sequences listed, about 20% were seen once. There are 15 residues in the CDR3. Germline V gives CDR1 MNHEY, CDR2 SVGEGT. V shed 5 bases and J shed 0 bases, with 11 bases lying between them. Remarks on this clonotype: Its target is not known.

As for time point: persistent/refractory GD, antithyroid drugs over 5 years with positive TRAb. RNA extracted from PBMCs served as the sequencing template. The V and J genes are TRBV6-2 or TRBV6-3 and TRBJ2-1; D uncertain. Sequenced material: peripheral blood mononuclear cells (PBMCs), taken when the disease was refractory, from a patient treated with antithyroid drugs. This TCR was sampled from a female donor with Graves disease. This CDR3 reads CASSPVALSYNEQFF. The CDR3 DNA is TGTGCCAGCAGTCCCGTCGCTCTCTCCTACAATGAGCAGTTCTTC.